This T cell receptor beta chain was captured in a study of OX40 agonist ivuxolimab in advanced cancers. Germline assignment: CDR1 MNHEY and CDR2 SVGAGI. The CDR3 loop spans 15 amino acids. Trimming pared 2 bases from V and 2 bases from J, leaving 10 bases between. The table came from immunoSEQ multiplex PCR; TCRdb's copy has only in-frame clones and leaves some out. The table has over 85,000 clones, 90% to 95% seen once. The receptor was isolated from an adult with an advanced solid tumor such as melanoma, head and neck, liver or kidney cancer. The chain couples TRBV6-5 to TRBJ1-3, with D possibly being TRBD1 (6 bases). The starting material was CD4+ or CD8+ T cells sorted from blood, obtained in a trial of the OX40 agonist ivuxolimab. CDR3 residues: CASSYGRGPGNTIYF. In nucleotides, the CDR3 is TGTGCCAGCAGTTACGGCAGGGGCCCTGGAAACACCATATATTTT.